This entry describes one T cell receptor beta chain. What antigen it recognizes has not been identified. No base quality information exists; no much larger clone differs at one position. The method was 5' RACE. The run used an Illumina HiSeq 2000. Template switching introduced a universal primer binding site; the final cDNA contained a unique molecular identifier, enabling accurate counting of TCR cDNA molecules. Specific primers in the conserved constant-segment region were used to synthesize first-strand cDNA for TCR alpha and beta chains. To control for contamination, each cDNA library was double barcoded with a SMART-Mk sample barcode plus Illumina barcodes. Two successive PCR steps introduced TruSeq adapter sequences along with Illumina sample barcodes. TCR alpha and beta cDNA libraries were sequenced on the Illumina HiSeq platform with custom primers. The published analysis was carried out like this. MiGEC was used to process raw reads and extract unique molecular identifiers, and MiXCR was used to find CDR3 positions. For each individual, recombination models were inferred using an EM algorithm with the repgenHMM and IGoR tools. The analysis of shared clonotypes was done with the tcR package in R, with sharing normalized by the product of cloneset sizes. To study raw recombination without the effects of thymic and clonal selection, out-of-frame nonproductive sequences were analyzed. Using fastp trimming at Q25 and MiXCR clonotype assembly, TCRdb reanalyzed the public sequencing data and kept in-frame beta chains. Each CDR3 protein appears once, grouped with its most common genes and DNA. V and J calls and clone size were set by TCRdb, not the authors. This sample gives 310,000 or so distinct CDR3 sequences in total; 8.5% to 9.5% of them show up just once. Approximately 6.5% of the sample comes from the top ten.

The data originate from a study of identical twins (dated by TCRdb to 2016 to 2017). For the wider study: TCR alpha and beta repertoires from monozygotic twins, unrelated adults of various ages and cord blood were deep-sequenced to test whether fetal clonotypes persist. To rule out contamination, replicate twin experiments were performed at different times with different library preparation protocols.

Germline trimming: 0 bases from V, 8 bases from J; junction bases outside gene matches: 11. The CDR3 spans 16 residues, from the cysteine through the phenylalanine. The DNA shown is the 48-base CDR3, in frame from base 1. The germline V gene (reference sequence) sets CDR1 to GTSNPN and CDR2 to SVGIG. All donors were healthy Caucasians. The twin cohort comprised three pairs of female monozygotic twins, all aged roughly 18 to 29 years. CD4+ and CD8+ T cell populations were isolated with positive isolation kits from Invitrogen. Overall study outcomes, separate from this receptor: Because the same donors could not be followed over many years, the conclusions depended on cross-sectional statistical analysis. Compared with coincidental sharing between unrelated individuals, an excess of low generation-probability sequences was observed among out-of-frame TCR alpha sequences shared between twins. Out-of-frame TCR alpha sharing in monozygotic twins was systematically underestimated by recombination models, whereas sharing between unrelated individuals was in agreement with the recombination models. A weaker excess of twin sharing was found in beta out-of-frame sequences because the signal-to-noise ratio was lowered by fewer shared sequences. Fewer insertions were carried by abundant cord blood beta clonotypes; a weaker similar trend was observed in young adult naive repertoires, while no such trend was observed in memory repertoires. Invariant T cells such as MAIT and iNKT could partly confound zero-insertion analyses, though diverse VJ usage argued against this for most clonotypes.

These data also formed part of another study, on yellow fever vaccine responses in identical twins. From the second report: The authors reported that the T cell response to vaccination in identical twins appeared partly convergent and partly personalized. In identical twins, the study followed T cell clones that responded to the vaccine with precision.

The V and J segments used are TRBV30 and TRBJ1-3, and TRBD1 matches 9 of the central bases. The sequencing input was CD8+ T cells sorted from blood. This sequence was found in a woman between 18 and 30 years old in good health. The CDR3 protein sequence reads: CAWSVQGQGFFYTIYF. The nucleotides read TGTGCCTGGAGTGTACAGGGACAGGGATTTTTTTACACCATATATTTT.